This T cell receptor (beta chain) was retrieved from a study of vaccination and CD4 T cells after COVID-19 (dated by TCRdb to between 2021 and 2022). In terms of the full investigation: Convalescent patients had a positive SARS-CoV-2 result on nasal swab PCR, and of these patients, fewer than ten had mild disease and one had severe disease. The convalescent cohort comprised six males and four females, including two Hispanic individuals, seven Caucasians, two Asians and one multiracial person. Two doses of either the Pfizer-BioNTech BNT162b2 vaccine (n=8) or the Moderna mRNA-1273 vaccine (n=2) were administered to participants. Post-COVID blood samples were collected from convalescent patients a median of roughly 100 days after diagnosis, with a range of roughly 35 to 180 days. Post-vaccine blood samples were taken a median of around 77 days after the second vaccine dose, with a range of about 13 to 250 days. Culture stimuli were overlapping spike peptide pools from SARS-CoV-2 and from the common cold coronaviruses HCoV-NL63, HCoV-OC43 and HCoV-229E. As controls, cultures received a CEFX viral epitope pool (the positive control), an HIV-1 Nef peptide pool (the negative control), or no peptide at all. In roughly eleven COVID-19 convalescent patients and a few infection-naive healthy vaccine recipients, the spike-specific CD4+ TCR repertoire before mRNA vaccination was compared with the repertoire after mRNA vaccination. Here is what the overall study found, with its caveats: In convalescent patients, a median 86.3% of post-vaccine SARS-CoV-2-reactive clones were detected only after vaccination, and vaccine-specific priming was suggested by this finding. Although the median number of SARS-CoV-2-reactive clonotypes went up from approximately 20 after infection to 38 after vaccination, the increase was not significant. Of the vaccine-specific clones found in convalescent patients, nearly all (304 of 307) were mono-reactive for SARS-CoV-2 spike instead of being cross-reactive with common cold coronaviruses. Relatively few convalescent patients were included in the study, and early timepoints after natural infection were not analyzed.

Comment on this clonotype: There is no known antigen for this receptor. There are no base qualities to consult, and no much larger clone falls within one base.

The method behind the library was PCR. At the Johns Hopkins FTIC core, DNA from the cultured CD4+ T cells underwent TCR sequencing with the Oncomine TCR Beta short-read assay. The QIAamp micro DNA kit was used to extract genomic DNA from the cultured CD4+ T cells. The Oncomine TCR Beta libraries from cultured CD4+ T cells were pooled using unique dual indexes and then sequenced on an Illumina iSeq 100. The study's processing was this. Non-productive sequences were removed, and CDR3s not starting with C, not ending with F or W, or shorter than 7 amino acids were discarded. Antigen-specific clonotypes were identified with the MANAFEST web application by comparing peptide-stimulated wells with reference and other culture wells. To be called positive, a clone needed an FDR below 0.05, an odds ratio above 5, and a productive frequency above 0.1% in at least two of three replicate wells. Clonotypes that were significantly expanded in both SARS-CoV-2 spike wells and at least one common cold coronavirus spike condition were defined as cross-reactive. Levenshtein distances (stringdist) and unrooted phylogenetic trees (ape) in R version 3.6.1 were used to assess CDR3 homology. Clones were called with MiXCR by TCRdb after fastp trimmed the public reads at Q25, and only in-frame beta chains were retained. Every CDR3 protein is listed once, alongside the most common genes and DNA of its rows. In this record, the V and J calls reflect TCRdb's handling and not the investigators' own analysis. Present in this sample are roughly 14,000 distinct CDR3 sequences, over 50% of which were seen just once. The ten largest clones take up roughly 13% of the sample.

Per the publication, the treatment or condition label means: roughly ten-day PBMC culture with coronavirus spike peptide pools or control peptides (ViraFEST assay). To expand antigen-specific T cells with peptide pools and then pick out the expanded clonotypes through TCR sequencing, the study relied on the ViraFEST assay. The convalescent patients' positive SARS-CoV-2 PCR tests were from March to December 2020, which was before the Alpha, Beta and Delta variants emerged in the United States. PBMCs were cultured at a few million per well in IMDM supplemented with 5% human AB serum and approximately 10 IU/ml IL-2, with approximately 10 ug/ml peptide pools added. Half of the culture medium was replaced with fresh IL-2-containing medium on days 3 and 7. Once the cells had been in culture for approximately 10 days, the EasySep CD4+ T cell isolation kit was used to isolate CD4+ T cells by negative selection. Ficoll-Paque Plus gradient centrifugation was used to isolate PBMCs from whole blood, and the isolated PBMCs were then either used fresh or cryopreserved at -140C. In general, triplicate wells were set up for every culture condition.

V has 4 bases trimmed and J has 5 bases trimmed; junction bases matching no gene number 6. CDR1 is given as SNHLY and CDR2 as FYNNEI, both from the germline V gene. CDR3 length: 16 amino acids, cysteine to phenylalanine. Just the 48-base CDR3 DNA is kept, in frame starting at base 1. The clonotype comes from a human donor who had recovered from COVID-19. The rearrangement combines TRBV2 with TRBJ2-2; 11 bases in the junction line up with TRBD2. Sequenced: CD4+ T cells from blood, cultured in vitro. Here is the DNA: TGTGCCAGCAGTGTCCTAAGACTAGCGGGAACCGGGGAGCTGTTTTTT. It is translated as CASSVLRLAGTGELFF.